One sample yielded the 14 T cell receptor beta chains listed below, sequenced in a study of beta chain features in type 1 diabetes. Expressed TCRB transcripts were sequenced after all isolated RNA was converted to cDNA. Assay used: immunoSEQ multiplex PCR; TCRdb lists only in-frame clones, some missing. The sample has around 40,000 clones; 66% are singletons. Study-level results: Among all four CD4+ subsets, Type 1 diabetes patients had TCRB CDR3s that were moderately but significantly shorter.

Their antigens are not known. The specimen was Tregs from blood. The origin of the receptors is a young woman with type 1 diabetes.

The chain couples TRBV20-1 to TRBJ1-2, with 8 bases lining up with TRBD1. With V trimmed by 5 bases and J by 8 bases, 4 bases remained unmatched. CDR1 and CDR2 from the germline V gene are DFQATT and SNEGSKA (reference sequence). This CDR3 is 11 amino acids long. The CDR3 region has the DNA TGCAGTGCTCCAGGACAGGGCGGCTACACCTTC. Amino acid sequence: CSAPGQGGYTF.

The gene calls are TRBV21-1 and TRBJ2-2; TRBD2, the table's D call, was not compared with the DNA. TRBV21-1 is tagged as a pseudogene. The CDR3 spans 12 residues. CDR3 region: CASSKRTGELFF. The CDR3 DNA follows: TGTGCCAGCAGCAAGAGAACCGGGGAGCTGTTTTTT.

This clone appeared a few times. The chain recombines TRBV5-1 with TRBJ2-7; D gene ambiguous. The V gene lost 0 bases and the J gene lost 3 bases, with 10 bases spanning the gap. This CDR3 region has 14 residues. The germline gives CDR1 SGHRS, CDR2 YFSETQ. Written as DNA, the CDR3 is TGCGCCAGCAGCTTGGGACAAGTCCGCTACGAGCAGTACTTC. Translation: CASSLGQVRYEQYF.

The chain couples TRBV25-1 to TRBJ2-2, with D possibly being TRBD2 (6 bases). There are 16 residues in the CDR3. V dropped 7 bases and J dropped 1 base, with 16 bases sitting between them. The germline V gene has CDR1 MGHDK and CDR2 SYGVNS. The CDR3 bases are TGTGCCAGCATGTATAGCGGAGCCAGGAACACCGGGGAGCTGTTTTTT. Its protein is CASMYSGARNTGELFF.

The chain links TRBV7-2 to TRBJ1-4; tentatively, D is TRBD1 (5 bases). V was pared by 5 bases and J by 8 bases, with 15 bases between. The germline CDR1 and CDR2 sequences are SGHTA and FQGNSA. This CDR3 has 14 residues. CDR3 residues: CASSRGGYQEKLFF. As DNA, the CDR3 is TGTGCCAGCAGCCGGGGGGGGTATCAGGAAAAACTGTTTTTT.

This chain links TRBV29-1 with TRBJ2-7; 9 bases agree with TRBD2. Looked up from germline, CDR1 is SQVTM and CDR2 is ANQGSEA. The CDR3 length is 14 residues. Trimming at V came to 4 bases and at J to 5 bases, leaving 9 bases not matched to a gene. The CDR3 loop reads CSVARGLANDEQYF. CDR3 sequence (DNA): TGCAGCGTTGCGCGAGGACTAGCGAATGACGAGCAGTACTTC.

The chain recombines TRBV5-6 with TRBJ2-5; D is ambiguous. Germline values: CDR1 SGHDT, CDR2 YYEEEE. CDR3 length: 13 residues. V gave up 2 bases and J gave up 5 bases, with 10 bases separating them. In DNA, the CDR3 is TGTGCCAGCAGCTTTGGCTCGGGTGAGACCCAGTACTTC. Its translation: CASSFGSGETQYF.

Written as DNA, the CDR3 is TGTGCCAGTAGTACACAGGGAGATACGCAGTATTTT. Translated: CASSTQGDTQYF. The chain has TRBV19 and TRBJ2-3, with D possibly TRBD1 on 6 matching bases. The CDR3 loop spans 12 amino acids. Looked up from germline, CDR1 is LNHDA and CDR2 is SQIVND (reference sequence). Between the trimmed V and J ends, which lost 4 bases and 5 bases, there was a span of 7 bases.

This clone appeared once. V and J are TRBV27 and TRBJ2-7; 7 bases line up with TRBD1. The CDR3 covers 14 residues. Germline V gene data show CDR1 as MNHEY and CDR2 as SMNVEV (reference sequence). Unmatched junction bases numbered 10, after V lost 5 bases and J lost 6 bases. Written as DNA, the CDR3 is TGTGCCAGCAGTCGACAGGGATGGGGCTCCGAGCAGTACTTC. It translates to CASSRQGWGSEQYF.

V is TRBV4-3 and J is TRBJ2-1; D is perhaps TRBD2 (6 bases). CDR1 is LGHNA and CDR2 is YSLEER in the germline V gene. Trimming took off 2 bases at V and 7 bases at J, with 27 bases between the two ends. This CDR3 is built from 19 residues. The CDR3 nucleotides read TGCGCCAGCAGCCAAACCCTCTCCGGGCTGACTAGTTACATGAATGAGCAGTTCTTC. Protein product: CASSQTLSGLTSYMNEQFF.

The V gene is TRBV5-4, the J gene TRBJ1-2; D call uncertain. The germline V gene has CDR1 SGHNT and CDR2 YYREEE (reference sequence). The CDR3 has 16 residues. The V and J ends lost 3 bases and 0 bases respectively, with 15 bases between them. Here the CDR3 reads CASSSHPGVANYGYTF. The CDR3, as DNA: TGTGCCAGCAGCTCTCACCCAGGCGTTGCTAACTATGGCTACACCTTC.

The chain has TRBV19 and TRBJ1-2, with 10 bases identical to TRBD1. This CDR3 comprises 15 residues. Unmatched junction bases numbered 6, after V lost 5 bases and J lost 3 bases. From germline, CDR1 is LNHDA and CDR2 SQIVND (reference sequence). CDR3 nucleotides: TGTGCCAGTAGTGCCCCGGGACAGGGGCACTATGGCTACACCTTC. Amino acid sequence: CASSAPGQGHYGYTF.

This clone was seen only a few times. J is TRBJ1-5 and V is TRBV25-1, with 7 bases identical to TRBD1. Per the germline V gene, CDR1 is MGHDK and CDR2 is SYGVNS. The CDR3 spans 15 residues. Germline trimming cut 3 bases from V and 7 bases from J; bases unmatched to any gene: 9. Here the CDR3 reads CASSDSQGLGQPQHF. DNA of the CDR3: TGTGCCAGCAGTGACTCACAGGGGTTGGGGCAGCCCCAGCATTTT.

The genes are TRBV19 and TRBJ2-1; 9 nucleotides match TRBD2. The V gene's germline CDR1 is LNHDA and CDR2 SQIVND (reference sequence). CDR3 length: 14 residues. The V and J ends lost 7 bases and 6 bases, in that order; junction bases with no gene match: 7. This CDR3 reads CASTLIAGVNEQFF. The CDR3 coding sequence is TGTGCCAGTACCCTCATAGCGGGAGTCAATGAGCAGTTCTTC.